This T cell receptor (beta chain) is from a study of siplizumab effects on memory and regulatory T cells. The study, taken as a whole, reports: Naive T cells were seen as more diverse than memory cells and as major alloresponse contributors. Suppressive function of proliferating Tregs from siplizumab cultures was not confirmed.

Germline V CDR1 and CDR2: SGHNT, YYREEE (reference sequence). CDR3 length equals 16 residues. V was clipped by 4 bases and J by 5 bases, with 19 bases between them. As for this clone: What it recognizes is unknown.

The assay looked at 100,000 or so TCR templates in each sample. Here immunoSEQ multiplex PCR was the method, and the copy in TCRdb shows in-frame clones only, minus some. The repertoire includes over 80,000 clones, about 95% of them detected once, and approximately 1.5% sits in the top ten. Specimen: non-Treg CD4+ T cells sorted from blood. The TCR was taken from a human donor in good health. The chain recombines TRBV5-4 with TRBJ2-1; D gene unclear. CDR3 sequence (DNA): TGTGCCAGCAGCAAACCCAACACCCGACCTAACAATGAGCAGTTCTTC. Amino acids: CASSKPNTRPNNEQFF.